These T cell receptor beta chains were read from a single sample in a study of T cell changes during pregnancy in multiple sclerosis. Only in-frame clones appear in the TCRdb table, and some are missing; sequencing was by immunoSEQ multiplex PCR. The data show roughly 53,000 clones, approximately 92% seen once. The material sequenced was CD4+ T cells from peripheral blood mononuclear cells, taken in the third trimester of pregnancy. These receptors originate from a female donor with multiple sclerosis, enrolled in a pregnancy study. Both conserved end residues are part of each CDR3. A D gene is named only where the DNA matches it firmly. For some rows the clone size is stated as once, few or many, or as a class when expanded; others skip it.

j_call | d_call | clone_size | v_call | cdr3_nt | cdr3_aa
TRBJ2-5 | TRBD2 | once | TRBV19 | TGTGCCAGTAGCATACGTTTAGCGGGGCATCAAGAGACCCAGTACTTC | CASSIRLAGHQETQYF
TRBJ2-1 | - | once | TRBV21-1 | TGTGCCTGCCCGGGGGTATGGTACAATGAGCAGTTCTTC | CACPGVWYNEQFF
TRBJ1-2 | - | - | TRBV6-5 | TGTGCCAGCAACGAGGACAGCCGTCCCTATGGCTACACCTTC | CASNEDSRPYGYTF
TRBJ2-3 | TRBD2 | - | TRBV2 | TGTGCCAGCAGACGACTAGCGGGAGGCAGCACAGATACGCAGTATTTT | CASRRLAGGSTDTQYF
TRBJ2-7 | TRBD1 | - | TRBV6-5 | TGTGCCAGCAGATTCCAGGGACAGGGACGAATCGAGCAGTACTTC | CASRFQGQGRIEQYF
TRBJ1-5 | TRBD1 | - | TRBV4-3 | TGCGCCAGCAGCCAAGGACAGGGTAATCAGCCCCAGCATTTT | CASSQGQGNQPQHF
TRBJ2-4 | - | once | TRBV28 | TGTGCCAGCAGTTTTACGGACAACGCCAAAAACATTCAGTACTTC | CASSFTDNAKNIQYF
TRBJ2-2 | - | - | TRBV6-1 | TGTGCCAGCAGTGAAGCCCTCTCCACCGGGGAGCTGTTTTTT | CASSEALSTGELFF
TRBJ2-7 | - | - | TRBV25-1 | TGTGCCAGCAGCAGGTCTGGCGGACGAGGGGAGCAGTACTTC | CASSRSGGRGEQYF
TRBJ2-1 | - | - | TRBV7-9 | TGTGCCAGCAGCTTATTAGGCGGGGTCGATGAGCAGTTCTTC | CASSLLGGVDEQFF
TRBJ1-5 | - | - | TRBV28 | TGTGCCAGCAGTTTTATGGCAGGGGACCAGGGGAATCAGCCCCAGCATTTT | CASSFMAGDQGNQPQHF
TRBJ2-2 | TRBD1 | - | TRBV6-6 | TGTGCCAGCAGTTACGGACAGGGTACGACCGGGGAGCTGTTTTTT | CASSYGQGTTGELFF
TRBJ2-7 | - | - | TRBV5-1 | TGCGCCAGCAGCTTGGCTCAGGGCAGGGAGCAGTACTTC | CASSLAQGREQYF
TRBJ1-5 | - | - | TRBV5-1 | TGCGCCAGCAGCCTCTGGGGGGGGGATCAGCCCCAGCATTTT | CASSLWGGDQPQHF
TRBJ2-5 | - | few | TRBV2 | TGTGCCAGCACCCCGGCTAGCAGACAAGAGACCCAGTACTTC | CASTPASRQETQYF
TRBJ2-7 | TRBD1 | - | TRBV27 | TGTGCCAGCAGTTTATGGGCCGGGACAGGGACTTACGAGCAGTACTTC | CASSLWAGTGTYEQYF
TRBJ2-1 | TRBD2 | - | TRBV9 | TGTGCCAGCAGCCTACGGACTAGCGGTTTATACAATGAGCAGTTCTTC | CASSLRTSGLYNEQFF
TRBJ2-4 | - | - | TRBV5-4 | TGTGCCAGCAGCTTGGCCAATGAGAACATTCAGTACTTC | CASSLANENIQYF
TRBJ1-2 | - | - | TRBV19 | TGTGCCAGTAGGGGGGGGCATACCCATGGCTACACCTTC | CASRGGHTHGYTF
TRBJ2-1 | TRBD2 | - | TRBV27 | TGTGCCAGCAGTCTCCTTAGCGGGAGGGGGTACAATGAGCAGTTCTTC | CASSLLSGRGYNEQFF
TRBJ2-3 | TRBD2 | few | TRBV6-4 | TGTGCCAGCTCCTCCGCGGCGGGGGGCTTAAATACGCAGTATTTT | CASSSAAGGLNTQYF
TRBJ2-7 | TRBD2 | - | TRBV5-1 | TGCGCCAGCAGCTTGACTAGCGGGAGGACCTACGAGCAGTACTTC | CASSLTSGRTYEQYF
TRBJ2-7 | TRBD2 | - | TRBV10-3 | TGTGCCATCAGCCCGGGACTAGCGGACTACGAGCAGTACTTC | CAISPGLADYEQYF
TRBJ2-7 | - | - | TRBV27 | TGTGCCAGCAGTTTATCGTTATCCAGCTACGAGCAGTACTTC | CASSLSLSSYEQYF
TRBJ2-1 | - | - | TRBV6-5 | TGTGCCAGGGGGAGGTTGTACAATGAGCAGTTCTTC | CARGRLYNEQFF
TRBJ2-5 | - | - | TRBV29-1 | TGCAGCGTTGAATCCTTCCAAGAGACCCAGTACTTC | CSVESFQETQYF
TRBJ2-5 | TRBD2 | - | TRBV6-1 | TGTGCCAGCCGCCCGGGACTACAAGAGACCCAGTACTTC | CASRPGLQETQYF
TRBJ2-1 | TRBD2 | - | TRBV27 | TGTGCCAGCAGTACTGGGACTAGCGGCGACAATGAGCAGTTCTTC | CASSTGTSGDNEQFF
TRBJ2-3 | TRBD2 | - | TRBV7-9 | TGTGCCAGCAGCTCCCGAAGACTAGCGGGAGGCCTCACAGATACGCAGTATTTT | CASSSRRLAGGLTDTQYF
TRBJ2-1 | - | - | TRBV5-1 | TGCGCCAGCAGCTTGGCCGGACAGAGAAGCTCCTACAATGAGCAGTTCTTC | CASSLAGQRSSYNEQFF
TRBJ2-7 | - | - | TRBV6-5 | TGTGCCAGCAGTCTTGGGAGTTCCAACGAGCAGTACTTC | CASSLGSSNEQYF
TRBJ1-4 | - | - | TRBV19 | TGTGCCAGTAGTATCGGGTCGGCTAATGAAAAACTGTTTTTT | CASSIGSANEKLFF
TRBJ1-5 | TRBD1 | once | TRBV7-6 | TGTGCCAGCAGCTTAGGTCCTCCCGGGACAGGGGGATTCCATCAGCCCCAGCATTTT | CASSLGPPGTGGFHQPQHF
TRBJ2-6 | - | - | TRBV19 | TGTGCCAGTGGAGCGGCCAACGTCCTGACTTTC | CASGAANVLTF
TRBJ1-5 | - | - | TRBV5-1 | TGCGCCAGCAGCTTGGGGGTGGCGGGTGGTAGCAATCAGCCCCAGCATTTT | CASSLGVAGGSNQPQHF
TRBJ1-1 | TRBD1 | - | TRBV19 | TGTGCCAGTAGTCCTCTGACAGGGGGCGCAATGGGCACTGAAGCTTTCTTT | CASSPLTGGAMGTEAFF
TRBJ1-2 | - | - | TRBV5-1 | TGCGCCAGCAGGGAGGCTTTGGTGGATGGCTACACCTTC | CASREALVDGYTF
TRBJ2-1 | TRBD1 | - | TRBV11-2 | TGTGCCAGCAGCTTAGATAAGGGGACAGTACGGCGCGAGCAGTTCTTC | CASSLDKGTVRREQFF